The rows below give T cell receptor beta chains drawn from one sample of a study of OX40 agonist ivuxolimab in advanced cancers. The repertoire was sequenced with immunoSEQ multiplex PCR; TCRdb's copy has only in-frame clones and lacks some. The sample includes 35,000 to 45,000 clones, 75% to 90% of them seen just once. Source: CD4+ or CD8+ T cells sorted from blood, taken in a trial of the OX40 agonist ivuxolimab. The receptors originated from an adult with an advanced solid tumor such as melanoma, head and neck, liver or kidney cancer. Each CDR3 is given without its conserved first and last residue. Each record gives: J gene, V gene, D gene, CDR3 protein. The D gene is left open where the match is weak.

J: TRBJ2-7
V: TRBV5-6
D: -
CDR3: ASSHSSGDEQY

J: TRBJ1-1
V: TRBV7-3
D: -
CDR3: ASSKGHGNTEAF

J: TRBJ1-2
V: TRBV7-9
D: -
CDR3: ASSLGQADYGYT

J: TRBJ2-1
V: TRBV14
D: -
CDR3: ASSRQRTGEQF

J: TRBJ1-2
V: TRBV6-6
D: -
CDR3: ASSYSPGRRYGYT

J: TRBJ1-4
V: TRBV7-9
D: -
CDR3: ASSLGAGSVATNEKLF

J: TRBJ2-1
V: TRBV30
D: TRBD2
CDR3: AWSTSGGLPYNEQF

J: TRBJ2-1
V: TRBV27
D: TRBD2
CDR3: ASSLGLAGNNEQF

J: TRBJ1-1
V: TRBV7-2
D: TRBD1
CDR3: ASSRPGSRGRAF

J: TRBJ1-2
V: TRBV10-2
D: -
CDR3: ASSDMAYGYT

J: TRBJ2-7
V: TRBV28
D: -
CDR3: ASSLPGGYEQY

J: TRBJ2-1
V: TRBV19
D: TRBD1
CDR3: ASSIAAGGAYNEQF

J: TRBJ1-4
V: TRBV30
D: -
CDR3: AWTPGVATNEKLF

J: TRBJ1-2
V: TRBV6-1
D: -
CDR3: ASSKAGGREWGGYT

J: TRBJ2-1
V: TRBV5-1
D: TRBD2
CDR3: ASSLGLAGGVYNEQF

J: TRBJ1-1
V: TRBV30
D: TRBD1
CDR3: AWSRTGRVNTEAF

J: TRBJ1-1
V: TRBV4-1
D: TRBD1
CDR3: ASSRQGADTEAF

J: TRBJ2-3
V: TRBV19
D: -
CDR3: ASSIGHGEDTQY

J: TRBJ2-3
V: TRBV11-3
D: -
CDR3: ASSLGRDFYTDTQY

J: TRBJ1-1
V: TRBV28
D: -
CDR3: ASSGLRVGTEAF

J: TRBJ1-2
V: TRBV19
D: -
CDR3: ASSIVYEPTVGYT

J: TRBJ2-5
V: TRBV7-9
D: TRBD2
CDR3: ASSPLGLAGRETQY

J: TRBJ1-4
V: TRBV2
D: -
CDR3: ASTPGSEKLF

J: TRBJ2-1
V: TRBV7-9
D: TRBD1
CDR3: ASSPGEGQGYEQF

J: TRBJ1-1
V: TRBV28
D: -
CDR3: ASKAANTEAF

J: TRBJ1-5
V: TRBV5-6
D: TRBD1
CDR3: ASSQYGTEFHSNQPQH

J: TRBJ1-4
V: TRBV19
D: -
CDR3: ASSMGRITNEKLF

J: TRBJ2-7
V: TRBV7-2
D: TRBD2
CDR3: ASSQIAGGPHEQY

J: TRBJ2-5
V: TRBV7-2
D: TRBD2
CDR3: ASSLVAGGPGETQY

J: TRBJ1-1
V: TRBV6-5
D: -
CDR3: ASSYLGGGEAF

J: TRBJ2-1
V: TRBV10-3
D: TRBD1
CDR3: AIRGGTGDYNEQF

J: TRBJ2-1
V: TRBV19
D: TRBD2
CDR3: ASRPLAGGPGVNEQF

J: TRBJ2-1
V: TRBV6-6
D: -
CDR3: ASSYSPYNNEQF

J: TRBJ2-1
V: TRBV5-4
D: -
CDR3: ASSLPGVNEQF

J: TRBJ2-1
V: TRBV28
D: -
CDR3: ASSLSEQPYNEQF

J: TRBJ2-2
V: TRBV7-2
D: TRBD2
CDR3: ASSLALAGNTGELF

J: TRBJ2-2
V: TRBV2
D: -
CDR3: ASSDAGNTGELF

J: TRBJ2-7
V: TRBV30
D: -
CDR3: AWSVRIAPYEQY

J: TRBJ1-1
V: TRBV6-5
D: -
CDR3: ASRRTAGTEAF

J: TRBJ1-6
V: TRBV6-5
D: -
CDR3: ASSYRDYNSPLH

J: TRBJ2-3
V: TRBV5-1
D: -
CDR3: ASSSLGTVQDTQY

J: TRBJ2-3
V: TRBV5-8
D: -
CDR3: ASSATGGGTDTQY

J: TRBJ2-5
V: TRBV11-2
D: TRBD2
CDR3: ASSRLAGGQETQY

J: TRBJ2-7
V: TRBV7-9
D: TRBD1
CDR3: ASSTAGTGETEQY

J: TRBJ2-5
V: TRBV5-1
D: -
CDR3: ASSLESTQETQY

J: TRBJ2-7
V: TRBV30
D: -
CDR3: AWGRGSYEQY

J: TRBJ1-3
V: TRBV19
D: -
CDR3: ASSIRTASGNTIY

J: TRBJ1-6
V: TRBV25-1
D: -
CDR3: ASRDGNSPLH

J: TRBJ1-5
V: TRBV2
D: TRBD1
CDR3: ASSGTGATNQPQH